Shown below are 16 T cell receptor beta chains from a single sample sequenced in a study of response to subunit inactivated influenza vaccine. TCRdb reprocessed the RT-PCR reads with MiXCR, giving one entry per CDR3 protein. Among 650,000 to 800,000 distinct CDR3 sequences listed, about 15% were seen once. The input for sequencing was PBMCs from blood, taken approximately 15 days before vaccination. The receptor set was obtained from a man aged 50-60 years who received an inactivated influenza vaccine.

The CDR3 loop reads CASSLRTGGMHNEQFF. CDR3 in DNA: TGTGCCAGCAGCTTACGTACAGGGGGGATGCACAATGAGCAGTTCTTC. The chain employs TRBV7-8 and TRBJ2-1, with TRBD1 identical over 8 bases. Trimming removed 2 bases from V and 5 bases from J; junction bases left unmatched: 8. This CDR3 comprises 16 residues. Germline V gene lookup returns CDR1 SGHVS and CDR2 FQNEAQ.

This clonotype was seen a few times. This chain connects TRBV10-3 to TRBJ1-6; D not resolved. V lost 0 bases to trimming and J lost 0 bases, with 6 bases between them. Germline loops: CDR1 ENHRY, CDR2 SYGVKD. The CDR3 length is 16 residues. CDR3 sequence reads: CAISESVGSYNSPLHF. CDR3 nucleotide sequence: TGTGCCATCAGTGAGTCGGTGGGCTCCTATAATTCACCCCTCCACTTT.

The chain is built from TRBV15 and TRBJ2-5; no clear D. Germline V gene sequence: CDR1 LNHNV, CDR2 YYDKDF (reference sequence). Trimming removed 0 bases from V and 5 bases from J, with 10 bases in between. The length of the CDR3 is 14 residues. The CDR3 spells CATSRDRDSETQYF. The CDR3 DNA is TGTGCCACCAGCAGAGACCGCGATTCGGAGACCCAGTACTTC.

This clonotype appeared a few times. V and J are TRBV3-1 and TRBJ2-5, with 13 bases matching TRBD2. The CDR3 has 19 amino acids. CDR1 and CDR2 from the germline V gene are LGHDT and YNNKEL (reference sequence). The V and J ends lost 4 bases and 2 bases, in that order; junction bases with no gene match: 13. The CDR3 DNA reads TGTGCCAGCAGCCGACGACTAGCGGGGGGCCGGAACCTTCAAGAGACCCAGTACTTC. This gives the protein CASSRRLAGGRNLQETQYF.

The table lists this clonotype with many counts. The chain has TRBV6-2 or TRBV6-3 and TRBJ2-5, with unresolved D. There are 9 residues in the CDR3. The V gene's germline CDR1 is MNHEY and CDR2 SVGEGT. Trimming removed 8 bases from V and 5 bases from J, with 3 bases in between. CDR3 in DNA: TGTGCCAGCGGTGAGACCCAGTACTTC. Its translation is CASGETQYF.

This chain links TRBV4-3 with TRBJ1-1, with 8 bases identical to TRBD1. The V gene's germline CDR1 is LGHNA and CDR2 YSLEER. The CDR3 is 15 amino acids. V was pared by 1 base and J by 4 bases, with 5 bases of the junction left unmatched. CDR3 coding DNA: TGCGCCAGCAGCCAAGTATGGACAGGGATCACTGAAGCTTTCTTT. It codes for CASSQVWTGITEAFF.

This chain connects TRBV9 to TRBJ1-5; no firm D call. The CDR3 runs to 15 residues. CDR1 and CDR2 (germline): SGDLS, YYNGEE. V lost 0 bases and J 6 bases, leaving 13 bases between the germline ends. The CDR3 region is CASSVGLGPGQPQHF. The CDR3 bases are TGTGCCAGCAGCGTAGGGTTGGGTCCAGGTCAGCCCCAGCATTTT. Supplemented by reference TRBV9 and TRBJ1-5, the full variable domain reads DSGVTQTPKHLITATGQRVTLRCSPRSGDLSVYWYQQSLDQGLQFLIQYYNGEERAKGNILERFSAQQFPDLHSELNLSSLELGDSALYFCASSVGLGPGQPQHFGDGTRLSIL.

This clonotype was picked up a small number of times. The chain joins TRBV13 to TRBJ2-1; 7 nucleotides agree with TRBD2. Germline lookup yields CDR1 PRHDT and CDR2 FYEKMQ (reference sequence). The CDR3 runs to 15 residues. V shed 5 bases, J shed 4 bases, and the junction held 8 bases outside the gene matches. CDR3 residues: CASSREGEGYNEQFF. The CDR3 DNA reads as TGTGCCAGCAGCCGTGAAGGGGAGGGTTACAATGAGCAGTTCTTC.

The DNA of the CDR3 is TGTGCCAGCAGCCAAGGAGGGGGGGACTATGGCTACACCTTC. This codes for CASSQGGGDYGYTF. The chain joins TRBV4-2 to TRBJ1-2, with D perhaps matching TRBD1 (6 bases). V was shortened by 1 base and J by 3 bases, with 9 bases between the two germline ends. The CDR3 runs to 14 residues. CDR1 and CDR2 from the germline V gene are LGHNA and YNFKEQ.

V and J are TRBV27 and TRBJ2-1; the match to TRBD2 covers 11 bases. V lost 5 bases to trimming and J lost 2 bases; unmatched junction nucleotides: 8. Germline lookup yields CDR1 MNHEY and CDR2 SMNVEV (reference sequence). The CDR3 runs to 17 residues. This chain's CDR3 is CASSPRLAGRTYNEQFF. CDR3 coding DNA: TGTGCCAGCAGTCCGCGACTAGCGGGGAGGACCTACAATGAGCAGTTCTTC.

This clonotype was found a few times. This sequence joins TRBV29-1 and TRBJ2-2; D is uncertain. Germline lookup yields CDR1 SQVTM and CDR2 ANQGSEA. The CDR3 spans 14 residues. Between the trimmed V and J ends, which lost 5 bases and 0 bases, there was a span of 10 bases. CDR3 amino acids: CSVIVSPNTGELFF. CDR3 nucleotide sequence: TGCAGCGTTATTGTCAGCCCGAACACCGGGGAGCTGTTTTTT.

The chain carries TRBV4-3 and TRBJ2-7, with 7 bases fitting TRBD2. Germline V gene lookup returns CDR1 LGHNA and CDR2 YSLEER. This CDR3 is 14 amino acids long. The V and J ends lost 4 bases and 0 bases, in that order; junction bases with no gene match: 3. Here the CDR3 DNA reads TGCGCCAGCAGCCGGACTAGTAACTCCTACGAGCAGTACTTC. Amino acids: CASSRTSNSYEQYF.

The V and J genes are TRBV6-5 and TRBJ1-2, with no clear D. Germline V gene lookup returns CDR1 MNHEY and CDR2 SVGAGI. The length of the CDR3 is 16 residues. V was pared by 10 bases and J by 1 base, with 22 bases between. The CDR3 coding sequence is TGTGCCACCAAAGTTACATACAGCGGATTTAACTATGGCTACACCTTC. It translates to CATKVTYSGFNYGYTF.

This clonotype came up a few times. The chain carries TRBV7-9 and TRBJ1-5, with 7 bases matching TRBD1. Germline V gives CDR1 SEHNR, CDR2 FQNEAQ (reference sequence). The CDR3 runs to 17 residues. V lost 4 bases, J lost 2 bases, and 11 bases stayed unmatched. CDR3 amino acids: CASSSYGAQGGNQPQHF. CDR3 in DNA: TGTGCCAGCAGCTCCTATGGGGCCCAGGGGGGCAATCAGCCCCAGCATTTT.

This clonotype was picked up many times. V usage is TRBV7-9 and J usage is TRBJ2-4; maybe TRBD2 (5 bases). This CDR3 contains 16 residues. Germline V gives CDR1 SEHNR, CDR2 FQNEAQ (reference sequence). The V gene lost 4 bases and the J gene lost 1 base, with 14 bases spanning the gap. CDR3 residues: CASSSLDSTAKNIQYF. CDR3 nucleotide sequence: TGTGCCAGCAGCTCTCTGGACTCCACGGCCAAAAACATTCAGTACTTC.

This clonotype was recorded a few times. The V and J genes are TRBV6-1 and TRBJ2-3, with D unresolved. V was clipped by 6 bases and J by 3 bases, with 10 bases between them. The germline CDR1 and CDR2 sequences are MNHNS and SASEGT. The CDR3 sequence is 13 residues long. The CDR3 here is CASRGVGTDTQYF. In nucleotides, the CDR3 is TGTGCCAGCAGGGGTGTTGGAACAGATACGCAGTATTTT.